One and the same sample provided the 17 T cell receptor beta chains below, sequenced in a study of blood T cell repertoires in COVID-19. Assay: immunoSEQ multiplex PCR; the TCRdb copy retains only in-frame clones and omits some. Of some 200,000 clones in the sample, around 84% were seen once. The sample was peripheral blood. The receptors originated from a human donor in a cohort sampled during active COVID-19.

The rearrangement joins TRBV11-3 to TRBJ2-2; 8 nucleotides line up with TRBD2. CDR1 SGHNT and CDR2 YENEEA come from the germline V gene. The trim removed 4 bases at V and 4 bases at J, leaving 2 bases unmatched. This CDR3 is built from 14 residues. This CDR3 is CASSSLAGTGELFF. CDR3 sequence (DNA): TGTGCCAGCAGCTCTCTAGCGGGCACCGGGGAGCTGTTTTTT.

The chain combines TRBV27 with TRBJ2-3; 8 bases are shared with TRBD2. CDR1 and CDR2 from the germline V gene are MNHEY and SMNVEV (reference sequence). The CDR3 is made up of 13 amino acids. The V gene end was trimmed by 2 bases and the J gene end by 7 bases; junction bases not matched to a gene: 2. The DNA of the CDR3 is TGTGCCAGCAGTTTAGTAGCGGGGCATACGCAGTATTTT. It is translated as CASSLVAGHTQYF.

This clone was counted a single time. The rearrangement uses TRBV5-5 and TRBJ2-1; the D is unclear. CDR3 length equals 15 residues. Germline V lookup: CDR1 SGHKS, CDR2 YYEKEE (reference sequence). The V end was cut by 1 base, the J end by 2 bases, with 10 bases between. The CDR3: CASSLSPAAYNEQFF. The CDR3 DNA is TGTGCCAGCAGCTTGTCTCCGGCGGCCTACAATGAGCAGTTCTTC.

The V call is TRBV3-1 (or the pseudogene TRBV3-2), the J call TRBJ2-1; 8 positions agree with TRBD2. This CDR3 region has 17 residues. Unmatched junction bases numbered 9, after V lost 0 bases and J lost 5 bases. Germline assignment: CDR1 LGHDT and CDR2 YNNKEL (reference sequence). The CDR3 bases are TGTGCCAGCAGCCAAGATAAAGGAACTAGCGGAAACAATGAGCAGTTCTTC. This sequence encodes CASSQDKGTSGNNEQFF.

This clone has only one observation. The chain combines TRBV2 with TRBJ2-1, with 14 bases matching TRBD2. CDR1 is SNHLY, CDR2 FYNNEI, per germline. The J segment lost 7 bases and the V segment lost 6 bases, leaving 5 bases of the junction unmatched. This CDR3 region has 15 residues. CDR3 amino acids: CASRPRTSGRNEQFF. The CDR3 nucleotides read TGTGCCAGCAGGCCCCGGACTAGCGGGAGGAATGAGCAGTTCTTC.

The chain combines TRBV2 with TRBJ2-6, with 8 bases identical to TRBD1. The junction had 12 bases not matched to a gene; V was cut back by 6 bases and J by 2 bases. Looked up from germline, CDR1 is SNHLY and CDR2 is FYNNEI. The CDR3 runs to 18 residues. The CDR3 is CASRPGQVFETGANVLTF. Written as DNA, the CDR3 is TGTGCCAGCAGACCGGGACAGGTATTTGAGACTGGGGCCAACGTCCTGACTTTC.

The chain uses TRBV5-4 and TRBJ1-1; 8 nucleotides align to TRBD1. Looked up from germline, CDR1 is SGHNT and CDR2 is YYREEE (reference sequence). The CDR3 is made up of 13 amino acids. V lost 5 bases and J lost 4; bases outside the gene matches: 4. CDR3: CASRPGQGTEAFF. The CDR3 nucleotides read TGTGCCAGCAGACCTGGACAGGGCACTGAAGCTTTCTTT.

The rearrangement joins TRBV7-9 to TRBJ2-7; TRBD2 agrees at 10 bases. Losses at the gene ends were 7 bases for V and 5 bases for J; bases not matched to a gene: 17. In germline, CDR1 is SEHNR, CDR2 FQNEAQ (reference sequence). CDR3 size: 17 residues. The CDR3 here is CASTRTRIAGGSHEQYF. The CDR3 DNA reads as TGTGCCAGCACCCGCACCCGAATAGCGGGGGGAAGCCACGAGCAGTACTTC.

The chain combines TRBV10-2 with TRBJ1-5; TRBD1 agrees at 9 bases. Germline trimming cut 7 bases from V and 4 bases from J; bases unmatched to any gene: 2. The CDR3 contains 13 residues. CDR1 is WSHSY, CDR2 SAAADI, per germline. The CDR3 is CASTGTGNQPQHF. DNA of the CDR3: TGCGCCAGCACCGGGACAGGGAATCAGCCCCAGCATTTT.

V gene TRBV7-6 combines with J gene TRBJ2-2, with D tentatively TRBD1 (5 bases). This CDR3 region has 14 residues. CDR1 is SGHVS, CDR2 FNYEAQ, per germline. The ends were cut back, 2 bases at V and 9 bases at J, with 13 bases in the middle. In nucleotides, the CDR3 is TGTGCCAGCAGCTTACAGGGTATGGGCCGGGAGCTGTTTTTT. Protein product: CASSLQGMGRELFF.

V usage is TRBV5-1 and J usage is TRBJ2-3, with unresolved D. This CDR3 is built from 15 residues. Trimming stripped 0 bases from V and 1 base from J, with 9 bases between. Germline V gene sequence: CDR1 SGHRS, CDR2 YFSETQ. CDR3 bases: TGCGCCAGCAGCTTGGAGTCAATAGGCACAGATACGCAGTATTTT. Translating it yields CASSLESIGTDTQYF.

At least ten counts were recorded for this clone. The chain recombines TRBV7-6 with TRBJ2-3, with D perhaps matching TRBD2 (5 bases). V was shortened by 5 bases and J by 2 bases, with 14 bases between the two germline ends. Germline loops: CDR1 SGHVS, CDR2 FNYEAQ. CDR3 length: 15 residues. CDR3 region: CASSIQALDTDTQYF. CDR3 bases: TGTGCCAGCAGCATCCAGGCACTAGACACAGATACGCAGTATTTT.

The sample holds a few counts of this clone. The rearrangement joins TRBV6-5 to TRBJ2-3; tentative D call: TRBD2 (5 bases). Trimming removed 5 bases at V and 5 bases at J, with 17 bases between. CDR1 is MNHEY, CDR2 SVGAGI, per germline. This CDR3 has 15 amino acids. The DNA for the CDR3 is TGTGCCAGCAGTCGAGGACTGGTCCGGGGAGATACGCAGTATTTT. This translates into CASSRGLVRGDTQYF.

CDR3 DNA sequence: TGTGCCAGCAGCTTAGGGACAGGGGGCGAGGGCTACACCTTC. Amino acids: CASSLGTGGEGYTF. This chain joins TRBV7-9 and TRBJ1-2; TRBD1 matches 11 bases. Germline trimming cut 1 base from V and 8 bases from J; bases unmatched to any gene: 3. In germline, CDR1 is SEHNR, CDR2 FQNEAQ (reference sequence). This CDR3 has 14 amino acids. Supplemented by reference TRBV7-9 and TRBJ1-2, the full variable domain reads DTGVSQNPRHKITKRGQNVTFRCDPISEHNRLYWYRQTLGQGPEFLTYFQNEAQLEKSRLLSDRFSAERPKGSFSTLEIQRTEQGDSAMYLCASSLGTGGEGYTFGSGTRLTVV.

The chain joins TRBV6-5 to TRBJ1-5, with a possible D match to TRBD1 (6 bases). Germline V CDR1 and CDR2: MNHEY, SVGAGI. The ends were cut back, 6 bases at V and 1 base at J, with 10 bases in the middle. There are 14 residues in the CDR3. Here the CDR3 DNA reads TGTGCCAGCAGGTACAGGGAGAGCAATCAGCCCCAGCATTTT. Translating it yields CASRYRESNQPQHF.

The chain carries TRBV11-2 and TRBJ2-1; 12 bases line up with TRBD2. CDR3 length: 15 amino acids. Germline loops: CDR1 SGHAT, CDR2 FQNNGV. With V trimmed by 4 bases and J by 5 bases, 3 bases remained unmatched. The CDR3 spells CASSSLAGGHNEQFF. The CDR3 DNA reads TGTGCCAGCAGCTCACTAGCGGGGGGCCACAATGAGCAGTTCTTC.

The chain combines TRBV5-6 with TRBJ1-1; TRBD1 matches 7 bases. The V segment lost 2 bases and the J segment 5 bases; nucleotides outside the gene matches: 12. The CDR3 consists of 16 residues. Germline V gene sequence: CDR1 SGHDT, CDR2 YYEEEE. CDR3 in DNA: TGTGCCAGCAGCTTCATCAAGTTAAACAGGGGAACTGAAGCTTTCTTT. Encoded protein: CASSFIKLNRGTEAFF.